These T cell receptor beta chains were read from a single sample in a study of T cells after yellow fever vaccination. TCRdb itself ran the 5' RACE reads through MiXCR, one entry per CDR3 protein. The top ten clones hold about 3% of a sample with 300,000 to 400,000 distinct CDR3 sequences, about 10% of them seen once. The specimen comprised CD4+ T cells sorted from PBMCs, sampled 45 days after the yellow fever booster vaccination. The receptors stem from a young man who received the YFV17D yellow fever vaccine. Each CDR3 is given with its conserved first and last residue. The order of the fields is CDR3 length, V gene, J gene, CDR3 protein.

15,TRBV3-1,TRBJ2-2,CASNPGLQNTGELFF
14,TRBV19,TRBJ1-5,CASSTSGFNQPQHF
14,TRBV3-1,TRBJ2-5,CASKPGQRQETQYF
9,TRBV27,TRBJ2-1,CANRDEQFF
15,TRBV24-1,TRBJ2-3,CATSDPTRGEDTQYF
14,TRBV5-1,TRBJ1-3,CASSTGDIGNTIYF
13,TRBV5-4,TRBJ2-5,CASSLHRSETQYF
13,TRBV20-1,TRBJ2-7,CSARTANSYEQYF
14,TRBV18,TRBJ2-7,CASSVDRVSYEQYF
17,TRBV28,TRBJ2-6,CASSLSDVFSGANVLTF
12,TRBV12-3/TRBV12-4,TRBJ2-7,CASSLHPNEQYF
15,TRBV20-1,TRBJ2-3,CSARGSGGGTDTQYF
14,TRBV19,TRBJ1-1,CASSALATNTEAFF
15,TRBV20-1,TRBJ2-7,CSARDPRPGGREQYF
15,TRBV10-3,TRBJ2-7,CAITGGPQLVYEQYF
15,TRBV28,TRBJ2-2,CASSYSGGAYRELFF
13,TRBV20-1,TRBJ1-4,CSAPRAGHEKLFF
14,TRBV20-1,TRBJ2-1,CSASRPGGPNEQFF
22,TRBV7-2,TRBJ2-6,CASSLVWFASGGSAAGANVLTF
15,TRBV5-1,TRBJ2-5,CASSLAQGPRETQYF
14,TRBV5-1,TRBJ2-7,CASSEQGEGYEQYF
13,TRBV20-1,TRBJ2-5,CSASTVLLQTQYF
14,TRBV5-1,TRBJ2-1,CASSRDVLEAEQFF
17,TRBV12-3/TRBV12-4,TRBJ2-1,CASSGTSGGPYYNEQFF
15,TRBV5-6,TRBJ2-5,CASSMLTSREETQYF
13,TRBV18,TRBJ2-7,CASLGTGSGEQYF
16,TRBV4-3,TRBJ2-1,CASSPRGGGADNEQFF
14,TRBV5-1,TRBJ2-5,CASTLAGNQETQYF
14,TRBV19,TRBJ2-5,CASSNLKGGETQYF
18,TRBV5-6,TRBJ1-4,CASSPLRGGLRTTEKLFF
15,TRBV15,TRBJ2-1,CATSRAVAGGNEQFF
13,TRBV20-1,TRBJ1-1,CSAPEGWNTEAFF
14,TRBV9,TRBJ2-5,CASSAGDRGETQYF
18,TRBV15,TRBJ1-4,CATSRDPLSRVANEKLFF
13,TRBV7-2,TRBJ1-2,CASRTGLSYGYTF
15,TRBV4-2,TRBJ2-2,CASSQDQTFTGELIF
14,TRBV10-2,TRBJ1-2,CASSQDRGWYGYTF
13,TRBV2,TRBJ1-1,CASIQYLNTEAFF
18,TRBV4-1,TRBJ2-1,CASSQAKGDRGRVNEQFF
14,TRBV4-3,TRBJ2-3,CASSDRDPTDTQYF
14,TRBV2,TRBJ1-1,CASSVEGANTEAFF
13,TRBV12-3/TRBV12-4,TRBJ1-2,CASRWTGAGGYTF
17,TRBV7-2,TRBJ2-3,CASSPRRAGPSTDTQYF
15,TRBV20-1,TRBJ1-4,CSARGLTVVNEKLFF
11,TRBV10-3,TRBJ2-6,CAISVANVLTF
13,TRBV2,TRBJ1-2,CASNSLDFYGYTF
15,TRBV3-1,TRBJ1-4,CASRLTVATNEKLFF
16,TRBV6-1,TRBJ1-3,CASSRPSRPSGNTIYF
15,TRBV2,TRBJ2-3,CASNLDRGAADTQYF
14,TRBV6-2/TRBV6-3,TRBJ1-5,CASSYAMGNQPQHF
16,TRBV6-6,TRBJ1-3,CASSYSTPAGGNTIYF
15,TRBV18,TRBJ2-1,CASSPPAVWYNEQFF
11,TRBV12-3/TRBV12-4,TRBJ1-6,CASTLRVTLHF